Listed below are T cell receptor beta chains from one sample, sequenced in a study of early T cells in non-severe SARS-CoV-2 infection. Via MiXCR, TCRdb re-called the 5' RACE reads, giving one row per CDR3 protein. The repertoire has over 90,000 distinct CDR3 sequences, approximately 12% of them found once; the top ten carry 4% to 4.5%. The material was whole blood, obtained at baseline. Source of these receptors: an adult who was a healthcare worker with PCR-confirmed SARS-CoV-2 infection or an uninfected control (not recorded which). Both conserved end residues are part of each CDR3. D genes are given only for firm matches. Size values are once, few and many counts, or a class for expanded clones, and some rows have none.

j_call clone_size v_call d_call cdr3_nt cdr3_aa
TRBJ2-5 many TRBV9 . TGTGCCAGCAGCCCTTCAACCAAGGAGACCCAGTACTTC CASSPSTKETQYF
TRBJ2-3 . TRBV20-1 . TGCAGTGCTCGGTACTCTAAGGAAACAGATACGCAGTATTTT CSARYSKETDTQYF
TRBJ2-7 many TRBV10-3 TRBD1 TGTGCCATCAGAGAGACAGGGCAGAGCTCCTACGAGCAGTACTTC CAIRETGQSSYEQYF
TRBJ2-2 few TRBV7-7 TRBD1 TGTGCTAGCAGCTTATCATTAGGGACAGCGAACACCGGGGAGCTGTTTTTT CASSLSLGTANTGELFF
TRBJ2-1 few TRBV20-1 . TGCAGTGCTACTCGACAGGATTACAATGAGCAGTTCTTC CSATRQDYNEQFF
TRBJ2-2 few TRBV21-1 . TGTGCCAGCAGCAAAAAAGATCGGGGGGCGGACACCGGGGAGCTGTTTTTT CASSKKDRGADTGELFF
TRBJ1-1 many TRBV20-1 . TGCAGTGCTAGAGATCGTAGCGATTTTGTTGAAGCTTTCTTT CSARDRSDFVEAFF
TRBJ2-7 many TRBV12-3/TRBV12-4 . TGTGCCAGCAGTTTAAGGGACCAGCCCTACGAGCAGTACTTC CASSLRDQPYEQYF
TRBJ2-3 . TRBV3-1 TRBD2 TGTGCCAGCAGCCAAGTAGCGGGGGTCTCAGAGCAGTATTTT CASSQVAGVSEQYF
TRBJ1-1 few TRBV6-6 . TGTGCCAGCAGTTACCCGGCGGGGGGCTCTGAAGCTTTCTTT CASSYPAGGSEAFF
TRBJ1-2 many TRBV28 . TGTGCCAGCAGTTCCTCAGGAGCTAACTATGGCTACACCTTC CASSSSGANYGYTF
TRBJ2-7 . TRBV7-9 . TGTGCCAGCAGCCCGACAGGCTACGAGCAGTACTTC CASSPTGYEQYF
TRBJ2-7 . TRBV7-9 . TGTGCCAGCAGCTTATCACCCGGGACGGACCTCTCCGAGCAGTACTTC CASSLSPGTDLSEQYF
TRBJ2-1 few TRBV12-3/TRBV12-4 TRBD2 TGTGCCAGCAGGTCGACTAGCGGGGGCTTCTTCTACAATGAGCAGTTCTTC CASRSTSGGFFYNEQFF
TRBJ2-5 many TRBV27 . TGTGCCAGCAGTTTCGTTTACGGCACAGGCGAGACCCAGTACTTC CASSFVYGTGETQYF
TRBJ2-3 few TRBV6-5 . TGTGCCAGCAGTTATGAGAGCGGTCTCGGCACAGATACGCAGTATTTT CASSYESGLGTDTQYF
TRBJ2-1 few TRBV5-1 TRBD2 TGCGCCAGCAGCTACGGACTAGCGGGAGGCAATGAGCAGTTCTTC CASSYGLAGGNEQFF
TRBJ2-4 . TRBV7-9 . TGTGCCAGCAGCTTAGTGGGGAGTGGCGACATTCAGTACTTC CASSLVGSGDIQYF
TRBJ1-5 few TRBV5-5 . TGTGCCAGCAGCTTGGGGGGCCGCAATCAGCCCCAGCATTTT CASSLGGRNQPQHF
TRBJ2-2 . TRBV6-5 . TGTGCCAGCTCTGATATGAACACCGGGGAGCTGTTTTTT CASSDMNTGELFF
TRBJ1-1 few TRBV7-9 . TGTGCCAGCAGCTTAGGGCAGGGAGTGAGTGAAGCTTTCTTT CASSLGQGVSEAFF
TRBJ2-1 many TRBV7-2 . TGTGCCAGCAGCTTAGGAGGGAGCTACAATGAGCAGTTCTTC CASSLGGSYNEQFF
TRBJ2-1 many TRBV7-9 . TGTGCCAGCAGCTTAGGAAGTAATGAGCAGTTCTTC CASSLGSNEQFF
TRBJ2-5 many TRBV28 . TGTGCCAGCAGTTTCCTAGCACCGGAGACCCAGTACTTC CASSFLAPETQYF
TRBJ1-1 few TRBV20-1 . TGCAGTTATAGGGGGAACACTGAAGCTTTCTTT CSYRGNTEAFF
TRBJ2-3 many TRBV24-1 TRBD1 TGTGCCACCAGTGACCTCACCGGGACAGCAGACACAGATACGCAGTATTTT CATSDLTGTADTDTQYF
TRBJ2-1 . TRBV7-6 . TGTGCCAGCAGCTTAGTTCAGGGGCAGGCGACCAATGAGCAGTTCTTC CASSLVQGQATNEQFF
TRBJ2-2 few TRBV24-1 TRBD1 TGTGCCACCAGTGATTTGACAGGGGACACCGGGGAGCTGTTTTTT CATSDLTGDTGELFF
TRBJ2-1 many TRBV7-8 TRBD2 TGTGCCAGCCAAGGGACTAGCGGGGACTACAATGAGCAGTTCTTC CASQGTSGDYNEQFF
TRBJ2-5 many TRBV24-1 TRBD1 TGTGCCACCAGTGATTTTAAGGGGGCCGAAGAGACCCAGTACTTC CATSDFKGAEETQYF
TRBJ2-7 . TRBV27 TRBD1 TGTGCCAGCAGTTTCCTACAGGGGGCGTACGAGCAGTACTTC CASSFLQGAYEQYF
TRBJ2-1 . TRBV11-2 TRBD2 TGTGCCAGCAGCTCGACTAGCGGATTCTACAATGAGCAGTTCTTC CASSSTSGFYNEQFF
TRBJ2-7 . TRBV6-6 . TGTGCCAGCAGTTACGACCCGCCGGGACAAATCTCCTACGAGCAGTACTTC CASSYDPPGQISYEQYF
TRBJ1-2 few TRBV20-1 TRBD1 TGCAGTGCTGGACAGGGCGACTATGGCTACACCTTC CSAGQGDYGYTF
TRBJ2-4 . TRBV28 . TGTGCCAGCAGCCCTATCGGACTAGCCAAAAACATTCAGTACTTC CASSPIGLAKNIQYF
TRBJ2-7 few TRBV2 . TGTGCCAGCAGTGATACGGCCCGGACCTACGAGCAGTACTTC CASSDTARTYEQYF
TRBJ2-7 few TRBV5-1 . TGCGCCAGCAGCTTGATAGCAGCTGGCGAGCAGTACTTC CASSLIAAGEQYF
TRBJ2-5 many TRBV5-4 . TGTGCCAGCAGCTCGGGAGAGACCCAGTACTTC CASSSGETQYF
TRBJ1-2 many TRBV7-9 TRBD1 TGTGCCAGCGCACGAGACCGGGACAGCCTTTCCTATGGCTACACCTTC CASARDRDSLSYGYTF
TRBJ2-2 many TRBV7-6 TRBD2 TGTGCCAGCAGCCCACTTCCAGCGGGAGAGGACACCGGGGAGCTGTTTTTT CASSPLPAGEDTGELFF
TRBJ2-1 many TRBV3-1 . TGTGCCAGCAGCCAAGATTCCCAATTGAGGGCCACCAATGAGCAGTTCTTC CASSQDSQLRATNEQFF
TRBJ2-1 . TRBV6-2/TRBV6-3 TRBD1 TGTGCCAGCAGCCGGTACAGGGGTTCTGCCAATGAGCAGTTCTTC CASSRYRGSANEQFF
TRBJ2-7 . TRBV20-1 TRBD1 TGCAGTGCTAGAGACAGGGACAGGAGCTCCTACGAGCAGTACTTC CSARDRDRSSYEQYF
TRBJ2-7 . TRBV29-1 TRBD1 TGCAGCGCCAGAAGCTTCGACAGGGTATGGGTGCAGTACTTC CSARSFDRVWVQYF
TRBJ1-6 many TRBV30 . TGTGCCTGGACCAGAGGACAGACAAATTCACCCCTCCACTTT CAWTRGQTNSPLHF
TRBJ2-5 . TRBV14 TRBD1 TGTGCCAGCAGCCAATGGGGACAGCAAGAGACCCAGTACTTC CASSQWGQQETQYF
TRBJ1-1 few TRBV11-2 . TGTGCCAGCACGGAGAGCCTCGGGAACACTGAAGCTTTCTTT CASTESLGNTEAFF
TRBJ1-2 many TRBV6-6 TRBD1 TGTGCCAGCAGCCTAGAGGGCTGGACAGGGAGGGCTAACTATGGCTACACCTTC CASSLEGWTGRANYGYTF
TRBJ2-3 . TRBV6-5 TRBD2 TGTGCCAGCACCCAGGGACTACCTAACACAGATACGCAGTATTTT CASTQGLPNTDTQYF